The 12 T cell receptor beta chains below were found in one sample sequenced in a study of blood T cell repertoires in COVID-19. Using immunoSEQ multiplex PCR, the repertoire was profiled, and TCRdb retains in-frame clones only, with some absent. The repertoire holds 300,000 to 400,000 clones, with 80% to 90% as singletons. The sequenced material came from PBMCs or T cells enriched from blood (not recorded which). All receptors come from a man in his late teens or twenties who had recovered from COVID-19.

The chain combines TRBV12-5 with TRBJ2-1; 10 bases are a match to TRBD2. CDR1 is LGHNT and CDR2 is FRNRAP in the germline V gene. The junction had 12 bases not matched to a gene; V was cut back by 5 bases and J by 8 bases. The CDR3 consists of 16 residues. The CDR3 protein is CASGPSGASGRHEQFF. The CDR3 region has the DNA TGTGCTAGTGGTCCCTCTGGGGCTAGCGGGAGACATGAGCAGTTCTTC.

This clone came up once. V gene TRBV3-1 (or the pseudogene TRBV3-2) combines with J gene TRBJ2-7, with a weak D call TRBD2 (5 bases). The CDR3 length is 16 residues. V was cut by 4 bases and J by 2 bases, with 18 bases left in between. Germline CDR1 and CDR2: LGHDT and YNNKEL (reference sequence). In nucleotides, the CDR3 is TGTGCCAGCAGCCCGAACTCGCTAGCAAAAGCCTACGAGCAGTACTTC. It codes for CASSPNSLAKAYEQYF.

This clone showed up just a few times. The chain links TRBV28 to TRBJ2-7; D ambiguous. CDR1 is MDHEN and CDR2 is SYDVKM in the germline V gene. V gave up 6 bases and J gave up 3 bases, with 15 bases separating them. This CDR3 region has 14 residues. The DNA of the CDR3 is TGTGCCAGCAGCACCACGCCCCTAGGCTACGAGCAGTACTTC. Its translation is CASSTTPLGYEQYF.

V usage is TRBV7-3 and J usage is TRBJ2-5; 11 bases fit TRBD2. V was pared by 4 bases and J by 5 bases, with 6 bases of the junction left unmatched. The germline CDR1 and CDR2 sequences are SGHTA and FQGTGA. This CDR3 has 15 residues. The chain's CDR3 is CASSSVAGGQETQYF. In DNA form, the CDR3 reads TGTGCCAGCAGCTCGGTAGCGGGGGGGCAGGAGACCCAGTACTTC.

This clone was counted once. The chain combines TRBV24-1 with TRBJ2-7; possibly TRBD1 for D (5 bases). Trimming took off 6 bases at V and 2 bases at J, with 13 bases between the two ends. Germline CDR1 reads KGHDR; CDR2 reads SFDVKD. There are 14 residues in the CDR3. The chain's CDR3 is CATSPRQNTYEQYF. In DNA, the CDR3 is TGTGCCACCAGTCCCCGACAGAACACCTACGAGCAGTACTTC.

This chain joins TRBV7-3 and TRBJ2-1; D perhaps matches TRBD2 (5 bases). The CDR3 covers 15 residues. Germline-derived CDR1 and CDR2 are SGHTA and FQGTGA. Trimming left V 1 base short and J 4 bases short, with 11 bases between. As DNA, the CDR3 is TGTGCCAGCAGCTTAAGCGTAGGAGGATACAATGAGCAGTTCTTC. Its translation is CASSLSVGGYNEQFF. The complete variable domain, with remaining parts taken from reference TRBV7-3 and TRBJ2-1, reads GAGVSQTPSNKVTEKGKYVELRCDPISGHTALYWYRQSLGQGPEFLIYFQGTGAADDSGLPNDRFFAVRPEGSVSTLKIQRTERGDSAVYLCASSLSVGGYNEQFFGPGTRLTVL.

The chain couples TRBV5-1 to TRBJ2-2; 7 positions agree with TRBD1. CDR1 and CDR2 (germline): SGHRS, YFSETQ. The CDR3 extends over 15 amino acids. V was clipped by 1 base and J by 3 bases; unmatched bases: 3. CDR3 in amino acids: CASSLRQGDTGELFF. The CDR3 DNA sequence: TGCGCCAGCAGCTTGCGGCAGGGGGACACCGGGGAGCTGTTTTTT.

The V call is TRBV19, the J call TRBJ1-1; D remains unclear. The CDR3 has 15 residues. Trimming removed 9 bases at V and 0 bases at J, with 17 bases between. CDR1 and CDR2 from the germline V gene are LNHDA and SQIVND (reference sequence). CDR3 region: CASSIGVGVNTEAFF. In DNA form, the CDR3 reads TGTGCCAGCAGCATCGGGGTGGGTGTGAACACTGAAGCTTTCTTT. Supplemented by reference TRBV19 and TRBJ1-1, the full variable domain reads DGGITQSPKYLFRKEGQNVTLSCEQNLNHDAMYWYRQDPGQGLRLIYYSQIVNDFQKGDIAEGYSVSREKKESFPLTVTSAQKNPTAFYLCASSIGVGVNTEAFFGQGTRLTVV.

The chain joins TRBV18 to TRBJ1-4; D gene uncertain. The length of the CDR3 is 14 residues. Germline V lookup: CDR1 KGHSH, CDR2 LQKENI. Trimming stripped 6 bases from V and 8 bases from J, with 16 bases between. CDR3 nucleotide sequence: TGTGCCAGCTCCTCCTCGGGTCCTCGGGAAAAACTGTTTTTT. Translating gives CASSSSGPREKLFF.

A remark on this clone: Other DNA sequences within the sample encode an identical CDR3. This rearrangement joins TRBV7-3 to TRBJ1-1; D gene uncertain. V was pared by 5 bases and J by 1 base, with 8 bases between. The CDR3 is 13 amino acids. Germline V gene data show CDR1 as SGHTA and CDR2 as FQGTGA. CDR3 sequence reads: CASSGQSNTEAFF. In DNA form, the CDR3 reads TGTGCCAGCAGCGGGCAGTCGAACACTGAAGCTTTCTTT.

The CDR3 DNA reads as TGTGCCAGTACCCTGGGGCCCCCTGGAGGGGAAGCTTTCTTT. Protein sequence: CASTLGPPGGEAFF. The J gene is TRBJ1-1, the V gene TRBV19; maybe TRBD1 (5 bases). The CDR3 sequence is 14 residues long. CDR1 is LNHDA, CDR2 SQIVND, per germline (reference sequence). V shed 7 bases and J shed 8 bases, with 20 bases lying between them.

V usage is TRBV5-1 and J usage is TRBJ2-3, with D possibly TRBD1 on 6 matching bases. Germline values: CDR1 SGHRS, CDR2 YFSETQ. V was trimmed by 5 bases and J by 3 bases, leaving 10 bases between them. This CDR3 spans 13 amino acids. CDR3 amino acids: CASSQGLTDTQYF. CDR3 in DNA: TGCGCCAGCAGTCAGGGGCTAACAGATACGCAGTATTTT.